The T cell receptor beta chain under discussion was sequenced for a study of blood T cell repertoires in COVID-19. Original analysis: Counts of nucleated cells, estimated from reference gene primer amplification, were obtained. Some clones are missing from TCRdb's copy, which holds only in-frame ones; the method was immunoSEQ multiplex PCR. The V and J calls and clone size come from that table; D and trimming were worked out from the DNA. The sample has approximately 270,000 clones, just under 90% seen once. Each participant's cohort was designated according to participant-reported clinical history. This sequence was found in a woman aged 60-70 years who had recovered from COVID-19. The specimen sequenced was PBMCs or T cells enriched from blood (not recorded which).

CDR3 coding DNA: TGTGCCAGTTTAGGGGGGGTAGGTGAAAAACTGTTTTTT. Its protein product is CASLGGVGEKLFF. The chain carries TRBV28 and TRBJ1-4; D might be TRBD1 (6 bases). Germline lookup yields CDR1 MDHEN and CDR2 SYDVKM. The V and J ends lost 9 bases and 7 bases respectively, with 15 bases between them. This CDR3 is 13 amino acids long.